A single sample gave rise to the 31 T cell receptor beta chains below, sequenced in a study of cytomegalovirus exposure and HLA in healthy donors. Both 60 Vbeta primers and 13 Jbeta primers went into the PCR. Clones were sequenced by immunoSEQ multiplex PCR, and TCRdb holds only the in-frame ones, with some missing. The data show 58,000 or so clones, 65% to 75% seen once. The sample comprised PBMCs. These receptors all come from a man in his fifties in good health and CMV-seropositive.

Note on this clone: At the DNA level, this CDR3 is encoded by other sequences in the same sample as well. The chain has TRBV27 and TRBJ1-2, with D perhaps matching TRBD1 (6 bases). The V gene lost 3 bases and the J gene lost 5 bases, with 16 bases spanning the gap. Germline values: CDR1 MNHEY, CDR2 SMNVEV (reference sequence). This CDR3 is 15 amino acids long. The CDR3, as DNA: TGTGCCAGCAGTTTGTCCATAGGGGGGGATTATGGCTACACCTTC. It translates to CASSLSIGGDYGYTF.

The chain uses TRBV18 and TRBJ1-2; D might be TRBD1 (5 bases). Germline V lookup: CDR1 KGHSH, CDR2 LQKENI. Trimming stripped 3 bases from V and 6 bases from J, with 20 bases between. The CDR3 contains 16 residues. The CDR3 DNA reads TGTGCCAGCTCACCGGAAAGTTTTTTACAGGTAGATGGCTACACCTTC. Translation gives CASSPESFLQVDGYTF.

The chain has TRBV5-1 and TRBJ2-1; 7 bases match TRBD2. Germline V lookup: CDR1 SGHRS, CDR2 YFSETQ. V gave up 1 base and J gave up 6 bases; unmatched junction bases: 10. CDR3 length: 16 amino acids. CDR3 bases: TGCGCCAGCAGCTTGCAGGCGGGAGTGGCGGCCAATGAGCAGTTCTTC. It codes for CASSLQAGVAANEQFF.

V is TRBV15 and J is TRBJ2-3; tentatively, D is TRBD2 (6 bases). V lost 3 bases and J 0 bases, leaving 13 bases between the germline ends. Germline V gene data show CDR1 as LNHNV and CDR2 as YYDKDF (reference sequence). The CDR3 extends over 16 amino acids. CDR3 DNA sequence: TGTGCCACCAGCAGTACCCCGGGAGTCAGCACAGATACGCAGTATTTT. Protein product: CATSSTPGVSTDTQYF.

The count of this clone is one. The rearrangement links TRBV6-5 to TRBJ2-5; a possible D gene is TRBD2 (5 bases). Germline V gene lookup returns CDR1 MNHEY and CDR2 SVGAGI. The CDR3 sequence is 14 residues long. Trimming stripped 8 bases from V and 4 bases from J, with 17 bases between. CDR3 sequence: CASGDRTGRETQYF. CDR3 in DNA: TGTGCCAGCGGCGATAGGACTGGGAGAGAGACCCAGTACTTC.

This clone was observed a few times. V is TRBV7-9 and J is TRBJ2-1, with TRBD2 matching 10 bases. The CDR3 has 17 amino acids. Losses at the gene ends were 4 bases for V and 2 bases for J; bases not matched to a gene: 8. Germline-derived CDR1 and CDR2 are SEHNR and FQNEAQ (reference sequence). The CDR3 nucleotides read TGTGCCAGCAGCTCCCCCTTCGGACTAGCGGCCTACAATGAGCAGTTCTTC. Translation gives CASSSPFGLAAYNEQFF. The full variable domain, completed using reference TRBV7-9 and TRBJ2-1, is DTGVSQNPRHKITKRGQNVTFRCDPISEHNRLYWYRQTLGQGPEFLTYFQNEAQLEKSRLLSDRFSAERPKGSFSTLEIQRTEQGDSAMYLCASSSPFGLAAYNEQFFGPGTRLTVL.

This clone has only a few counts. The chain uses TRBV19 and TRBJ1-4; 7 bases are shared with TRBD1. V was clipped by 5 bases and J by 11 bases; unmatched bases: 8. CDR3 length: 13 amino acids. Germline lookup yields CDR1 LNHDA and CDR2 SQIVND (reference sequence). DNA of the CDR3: TGTGCCAGTAGTGACGGACAGGCTGGGAAACTGTTTTTT. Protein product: CASSDGQAGKLFF.

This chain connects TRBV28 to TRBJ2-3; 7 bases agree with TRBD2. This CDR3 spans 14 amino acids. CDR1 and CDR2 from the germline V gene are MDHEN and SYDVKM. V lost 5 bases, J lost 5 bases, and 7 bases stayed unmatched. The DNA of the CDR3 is TGTGCCAGCAGTCGGGGGAGGGCCGGAGATACGCAGTATTTT. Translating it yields CASSRGRAGDTQYF.

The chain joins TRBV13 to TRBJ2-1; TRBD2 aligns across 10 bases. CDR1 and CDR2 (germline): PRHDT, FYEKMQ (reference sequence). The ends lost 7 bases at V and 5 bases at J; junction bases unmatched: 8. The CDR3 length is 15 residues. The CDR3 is CASTLGLAEDNEQFF. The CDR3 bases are TGTGCCAGCACCCTAGGACTAGCGGAAGACAATGAGCAGTTCTTC.

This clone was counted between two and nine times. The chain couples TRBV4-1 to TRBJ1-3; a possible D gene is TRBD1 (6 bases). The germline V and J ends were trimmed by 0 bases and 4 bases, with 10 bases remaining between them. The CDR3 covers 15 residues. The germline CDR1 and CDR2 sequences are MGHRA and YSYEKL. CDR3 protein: CASSQDGGFGNTIYF. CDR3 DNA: TGCGCCAGCAGCCAAGATGGGGGCTTCGGAAACACCATATATTTT.

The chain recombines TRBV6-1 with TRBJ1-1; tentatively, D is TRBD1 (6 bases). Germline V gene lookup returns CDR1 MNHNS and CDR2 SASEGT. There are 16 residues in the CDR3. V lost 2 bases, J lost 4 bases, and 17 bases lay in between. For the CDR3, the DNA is TGTGCCAGCAGTGAACGCTTTAGGAGGGGGGGCACTGAAGCTTTCTTT. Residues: CASSERFRRGGTEAFF.

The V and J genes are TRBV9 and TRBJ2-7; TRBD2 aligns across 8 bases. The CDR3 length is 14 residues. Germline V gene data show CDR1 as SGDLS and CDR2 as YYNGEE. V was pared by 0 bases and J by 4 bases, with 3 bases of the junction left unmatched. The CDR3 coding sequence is TGTGCCAGCAGCGTAGAAGGGACTAGATACGAGCAGTACTTC. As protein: CASSVEGTRYEQYF.

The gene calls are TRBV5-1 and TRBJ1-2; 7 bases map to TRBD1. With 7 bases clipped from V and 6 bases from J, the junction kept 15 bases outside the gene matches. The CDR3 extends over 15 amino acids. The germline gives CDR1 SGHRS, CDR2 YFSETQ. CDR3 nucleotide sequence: TGCGCCAGCGCACCAGGGACAGTCGAATATGATGGCTACACCTTC. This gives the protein CASAPGTVEYDGYTF.

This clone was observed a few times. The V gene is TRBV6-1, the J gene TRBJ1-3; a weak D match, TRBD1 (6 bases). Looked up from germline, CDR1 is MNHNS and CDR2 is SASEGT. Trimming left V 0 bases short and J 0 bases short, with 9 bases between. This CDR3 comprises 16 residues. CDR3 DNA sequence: TGTGCCAGCAGTGAAGCTCCGGGACACTCTGGAAACACCATATATTTT. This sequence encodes CASSEAPGHSGNTIYF.

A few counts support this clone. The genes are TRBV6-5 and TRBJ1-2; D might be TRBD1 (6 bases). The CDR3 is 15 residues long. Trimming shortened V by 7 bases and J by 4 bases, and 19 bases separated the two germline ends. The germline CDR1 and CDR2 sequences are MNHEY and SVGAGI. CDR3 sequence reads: CASTNRGGGAYGYTF. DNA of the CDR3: TGTGCCAGCACCAACCGGGGCGGGGGCGCCTATGGCTACACCTTC.

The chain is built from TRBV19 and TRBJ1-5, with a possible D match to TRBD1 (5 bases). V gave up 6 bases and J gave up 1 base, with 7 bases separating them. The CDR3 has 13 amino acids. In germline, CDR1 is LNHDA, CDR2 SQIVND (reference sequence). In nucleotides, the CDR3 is TGTGCCAGTAGGGGGCCCAGCAATCAGCCCCAGCATTTT. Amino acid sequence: CASRGPSNQPQHF.

Here the CDR3 reads CASSLRLAGDKDTQYF. The CDR3 DNA sequence: TGTGCCAGCAGCCTGAGACTAGCGGGAGATAAAGATACGCAGTATTTT. The rearrangement links TRBV7-9 to TRBJ2-3; 12 positions agree with TRBD2. Germline V gene sequence: CDR1 SEHNR, CDR2 FQNEAQ (reference sequence). After removal of 5 bases from V and 5 bases from J, the junction contained 8 bases not matched to a gene. The CDR3 contains 16 residues.

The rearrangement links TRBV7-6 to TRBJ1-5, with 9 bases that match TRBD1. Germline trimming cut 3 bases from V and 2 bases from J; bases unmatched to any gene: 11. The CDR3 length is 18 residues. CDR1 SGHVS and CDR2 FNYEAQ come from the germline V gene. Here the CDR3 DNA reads TGTGCCAGCAGCTTTCTGAACCTCTGGACAGGGGGCAATCAGCCCCAGCATTTT. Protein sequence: CASSFLNLWTGGNQPQHF.

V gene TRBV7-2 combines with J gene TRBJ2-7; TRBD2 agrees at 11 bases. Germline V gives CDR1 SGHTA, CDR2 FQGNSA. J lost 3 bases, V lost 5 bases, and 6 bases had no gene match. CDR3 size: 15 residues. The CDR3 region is CASSPSLAGVYEQYF. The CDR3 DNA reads TGTGCCAGCAGCCCCTCACTAGCGGGAGTCTACGAGCAGTACTTC.

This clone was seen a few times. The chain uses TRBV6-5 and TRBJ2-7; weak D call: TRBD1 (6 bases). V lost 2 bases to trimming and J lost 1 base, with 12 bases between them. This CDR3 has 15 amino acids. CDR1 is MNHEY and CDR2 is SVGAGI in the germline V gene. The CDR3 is CASSYVATGSYEQYF. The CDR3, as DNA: TGTGCCAGCAGTTACGTGGCGACAGGTTCCTACGAGCAGTACTTC.

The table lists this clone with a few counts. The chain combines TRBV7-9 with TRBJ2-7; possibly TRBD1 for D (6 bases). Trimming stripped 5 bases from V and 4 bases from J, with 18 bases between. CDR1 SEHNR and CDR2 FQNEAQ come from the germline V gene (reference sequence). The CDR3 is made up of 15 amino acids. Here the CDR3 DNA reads TGTGCCAGCAGCCCAGGGGACACTCGCAAGTACGAGCAGTACTTC. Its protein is CASSPGDTRKYEQYF.

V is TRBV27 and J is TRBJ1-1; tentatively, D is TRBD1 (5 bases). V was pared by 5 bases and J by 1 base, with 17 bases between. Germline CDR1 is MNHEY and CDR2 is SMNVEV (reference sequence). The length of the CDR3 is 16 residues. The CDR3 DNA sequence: TGTGCCAGCAGTCGGGACTTGCGACATGCGAACACTGAAGCTTTCTTT. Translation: CASSRDLRHANTEAFF.

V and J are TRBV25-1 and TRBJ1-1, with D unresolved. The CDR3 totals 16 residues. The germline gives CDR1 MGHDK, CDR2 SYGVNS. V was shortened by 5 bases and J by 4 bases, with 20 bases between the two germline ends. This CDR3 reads CASSPRGRRGATEAFF. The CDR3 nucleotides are TGTGCCAGCAGTCCAAGAGGCAGACGAGGCGCCACTGAAGCTTTCTTT.

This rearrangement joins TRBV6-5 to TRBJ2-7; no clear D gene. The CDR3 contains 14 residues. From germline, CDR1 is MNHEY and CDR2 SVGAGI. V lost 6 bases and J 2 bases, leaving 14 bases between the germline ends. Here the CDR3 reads CASRTFVSPYEQYF. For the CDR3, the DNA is TGTGCCAGCAGAACTTTTGTTAGTCCCTACGAGCAGTACTTC.

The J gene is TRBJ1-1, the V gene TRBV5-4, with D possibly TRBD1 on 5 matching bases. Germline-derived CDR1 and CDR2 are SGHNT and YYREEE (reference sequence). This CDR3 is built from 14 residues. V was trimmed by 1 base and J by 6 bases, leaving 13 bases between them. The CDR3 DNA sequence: TGTGCCAGCAGCTTGACGGGGGGTTTGTCTGAAGCTTTCTTT. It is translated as CASSLTGGLSEAFF.

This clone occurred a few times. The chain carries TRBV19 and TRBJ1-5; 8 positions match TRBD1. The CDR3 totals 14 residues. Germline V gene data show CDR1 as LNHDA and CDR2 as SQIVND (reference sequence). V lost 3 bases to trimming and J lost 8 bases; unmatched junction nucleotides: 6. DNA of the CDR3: TGTGCCAGTAGTATCCCAGGGGGCGTAAAGCCCCAGCATTTT. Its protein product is CASSIPGGVKPQHF. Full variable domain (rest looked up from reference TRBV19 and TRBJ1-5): DGGITQSPKYLFRKEGQNVTLSCEQNLNHDAMYWYRQDPGQGLRLIYYSQIVNDFQKGDIAEGYSVSREKKESFPLTVTSAQKNPTAFYLCASSIPGGVKPQHFGDGTRLSIL.

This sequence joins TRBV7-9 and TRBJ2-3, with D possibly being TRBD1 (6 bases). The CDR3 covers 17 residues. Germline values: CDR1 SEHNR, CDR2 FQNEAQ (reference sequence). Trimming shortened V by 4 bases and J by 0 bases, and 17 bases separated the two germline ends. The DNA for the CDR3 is TGTGCCAGCAGCTGGAGTCCGGGACATAGTAGCACAGATACGCAGTATTTT. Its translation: CASSWSPGHSSTDTQYF.

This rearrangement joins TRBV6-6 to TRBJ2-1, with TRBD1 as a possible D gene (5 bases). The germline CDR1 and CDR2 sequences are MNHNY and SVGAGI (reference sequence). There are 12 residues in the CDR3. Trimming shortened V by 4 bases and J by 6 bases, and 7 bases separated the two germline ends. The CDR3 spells CASSFTGNEQFF. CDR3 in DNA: TGTGCCAGCAGTTTTACAGGCAATGAGCAGTTCTTC.

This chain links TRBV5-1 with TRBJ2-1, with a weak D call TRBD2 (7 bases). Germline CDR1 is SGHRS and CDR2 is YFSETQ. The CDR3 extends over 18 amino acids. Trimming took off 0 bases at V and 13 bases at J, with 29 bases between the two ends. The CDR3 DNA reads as TGCGCCAGCAGCTTGGTTCTGAGTGACTCGCGGGGGCGGAGTCCACAGTTCTTC. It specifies CASSLVLSDSRGRSPQFF.

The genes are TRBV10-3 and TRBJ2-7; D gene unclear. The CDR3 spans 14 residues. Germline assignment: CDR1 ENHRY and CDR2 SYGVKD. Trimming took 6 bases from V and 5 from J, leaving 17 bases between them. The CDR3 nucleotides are TGTGCCATCAGACCGACCATGACTGGCAACGAGCAGTACTTC. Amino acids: CAIRPTMTGNEQYF.

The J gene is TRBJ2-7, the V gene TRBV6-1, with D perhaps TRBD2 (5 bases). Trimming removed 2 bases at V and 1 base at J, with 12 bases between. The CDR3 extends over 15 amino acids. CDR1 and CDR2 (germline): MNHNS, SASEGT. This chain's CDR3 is CASSEPPSPSYEQYF. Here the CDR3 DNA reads TGTGCCAGCAGTGAACCCCCTAGCCCGTCCTACGAGCAGTACTTC.